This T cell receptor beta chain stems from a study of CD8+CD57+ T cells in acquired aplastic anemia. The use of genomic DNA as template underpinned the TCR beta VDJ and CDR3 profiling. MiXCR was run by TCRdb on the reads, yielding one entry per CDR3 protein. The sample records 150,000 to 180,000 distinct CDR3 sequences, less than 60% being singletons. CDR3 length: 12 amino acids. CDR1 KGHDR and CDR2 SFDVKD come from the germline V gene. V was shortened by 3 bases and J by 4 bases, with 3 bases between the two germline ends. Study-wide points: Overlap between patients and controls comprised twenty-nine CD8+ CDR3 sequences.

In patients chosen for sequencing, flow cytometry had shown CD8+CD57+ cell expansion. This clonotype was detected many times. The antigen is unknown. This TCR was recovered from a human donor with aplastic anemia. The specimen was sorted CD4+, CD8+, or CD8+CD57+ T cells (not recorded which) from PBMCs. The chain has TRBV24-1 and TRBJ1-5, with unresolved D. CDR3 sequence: CATSDRNQPQHF. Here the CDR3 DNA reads TGTGCCACCAGTGATAGGAATCAGCCCCAGCATTTT.